The 2 T cell receptor beta chains below all came from one sample that was sequenced in a study of response to subunit inactivated influenza vaccine. One entry per CDR3 protein, called by TCRdb with MiXCR from the RT-PCR reads. The sample lists roughly 540,000 distinct CDR3 sequences; approximately 20% were seen once. The same sample was also studied in work on T cells expressing NK-cell markers. From that report: Researchers built TCR beta cDNA using 5'RACE template switching with UMIs.

The sample in question was CD4+ T cells sorted from PBMCs, obtained approximately 12 days after vaccination. These receptors were collected from a man between 50 and 59 years old who received an inactivated influenza vaccine.

This clonotype has a handful of counts. The chain uses TRBV11-2 and TRBJ1-6, with 7 bases fitting TRBD1. Germline V gene data show CDR1 as SGHAT and CDR2 as FQNNGV. V lost 7 bases to trimming and J lost 9 bases; unmatched junction nucleotides: 9. The CDR3 is made up of 14 amino acids. The CDR3 nucleotides are TGTGCCAGCACCATTGGAGGGGGCACTTCACCCCTCCACTTT. It codes for CASTIGGGTSPLHF.

This clonotype has a single count. V gene TRBV15 combines with J gene TRBJ1-1; the D is unclear. This CDR3 spans 15 amino acids. From germline, CDR1 is LNHNV and CDR2 YYDKDF (reference sequence). The germline V and J ends were trimmed by 0 bases and 4 bases, with 12 bases remaining between them. CDR3 amino acids: CATSRDRTWGTEAFF. The CDR3 DNA sequence: TGTGCCACCAGCAGAGACAGGACCTGGGGCACTGAAGCTTTCTTT.